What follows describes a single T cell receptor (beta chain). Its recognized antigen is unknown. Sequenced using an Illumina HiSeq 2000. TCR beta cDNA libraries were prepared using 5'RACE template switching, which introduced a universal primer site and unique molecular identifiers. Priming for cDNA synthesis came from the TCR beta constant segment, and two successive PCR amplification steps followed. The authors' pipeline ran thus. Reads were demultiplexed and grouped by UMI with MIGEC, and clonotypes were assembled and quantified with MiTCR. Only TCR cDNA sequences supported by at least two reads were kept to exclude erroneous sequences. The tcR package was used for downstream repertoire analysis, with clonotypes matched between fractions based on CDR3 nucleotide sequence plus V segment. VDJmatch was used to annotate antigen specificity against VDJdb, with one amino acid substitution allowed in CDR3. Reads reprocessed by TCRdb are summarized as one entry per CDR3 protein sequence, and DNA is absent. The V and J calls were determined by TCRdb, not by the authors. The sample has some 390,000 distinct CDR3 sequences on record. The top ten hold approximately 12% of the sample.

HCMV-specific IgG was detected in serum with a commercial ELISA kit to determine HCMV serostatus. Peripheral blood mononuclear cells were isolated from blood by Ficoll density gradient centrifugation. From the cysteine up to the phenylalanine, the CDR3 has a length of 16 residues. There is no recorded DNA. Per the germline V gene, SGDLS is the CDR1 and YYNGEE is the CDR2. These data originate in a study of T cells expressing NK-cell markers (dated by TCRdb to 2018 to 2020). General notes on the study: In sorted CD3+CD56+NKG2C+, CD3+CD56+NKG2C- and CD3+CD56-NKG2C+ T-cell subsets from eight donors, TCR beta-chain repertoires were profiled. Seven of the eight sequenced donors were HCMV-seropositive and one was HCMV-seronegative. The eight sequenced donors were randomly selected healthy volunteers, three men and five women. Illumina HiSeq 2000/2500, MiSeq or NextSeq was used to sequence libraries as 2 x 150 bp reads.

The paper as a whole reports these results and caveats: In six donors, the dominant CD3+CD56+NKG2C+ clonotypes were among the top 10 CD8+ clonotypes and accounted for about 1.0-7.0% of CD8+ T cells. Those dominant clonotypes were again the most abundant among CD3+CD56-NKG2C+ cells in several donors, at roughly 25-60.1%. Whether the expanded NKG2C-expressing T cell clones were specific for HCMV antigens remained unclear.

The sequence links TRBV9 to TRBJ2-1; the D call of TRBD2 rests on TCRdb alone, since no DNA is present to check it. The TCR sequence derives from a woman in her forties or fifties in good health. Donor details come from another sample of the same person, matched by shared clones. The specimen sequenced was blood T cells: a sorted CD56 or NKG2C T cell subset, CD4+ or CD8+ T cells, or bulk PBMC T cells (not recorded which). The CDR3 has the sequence CASSSYLAGGSNEQFF.